This T cell receptor (beta chain) was profiled in a study of response to subunit inactivated influenza vaccine. Study-level points and caveats: The authors suggested that few new T cells are recruited per seasonal influenza vaccination.

MiXCR, applied by TCRdb to the RT-PCR reads, yields one record per CDR3 protein. The table shows 400,000 to 650,000 distinct CDR3 sequences, with less than 7.5% occurring only once. This clonotype was detected many times. Its cognate antigen is unknown. CDR3 length equals 14 residues. CDR1 is SGHRS, CDR2 YFSETQ, per germline. Trimming shortened V by 4 bases and J by 2 bases, and 13 bases separated the two germline ends. This receptor was taken from a man aged 45-69 years who received an inactivated influenza vaccine. The source material was PBMCs from blood, sampled 23 to 25 months after vaccination. The chain links TRBV5-1 to TRBJ2-7; D may match TRBD1 or TRBD2 (5 bases each). CDR3 in amino acids: CASSPSGTTYEQYF. The CDR3, as DNA: TGCGCCAGCAGCCCCTCCGGGACCACCTACGAGCAGTACTTC.